Shown below are 10 T cell receptor beta chains from a single sample sequenced in a study of shared clonotypes between healthy human individuals (dated by TCRdb to 2018 to 2021). Library preparation employed the immunoSEQ multiplex PCR assay. TCRdb's version of the immuneACCESS table is confined to in-frame rearrangements and falls short of the full clone set. An unresolved V gene accounts for under half of the shortfall where checked; the remainder is of unknown origin. In this sample the table shows roughly 700,000 clones, approximately 79% of which occur a single time. The ten biggest clones cover over 1.5% of the sample. The sequencing input was memory CD4+ T cells sorted from blood. What this sample's cell subset or site label stands for: CD45RA-negative fraction. The receptors originated from a woman in her thirties in good health.

In DNA form, the CDR3 reads TGTGCCAGCAGCATACGGACAGGGGCTGATACGCAGTATTTT. Amino acids: CASSIRTGADTQYF. This chain connects TRBV9 to TRBJ2-3; 9 nucleotides align to TRBD1. Trimming removed 4 bases from V and 6 bases from J; junction bases left unmatched: 6. The length of the CDR3 is 14 residues. Germline CDR1 SGDLS, CDR2 YYNGEE.

This sequence joins TRBV5-4 and TRBJ2-5, with 8 nucleotides matching TRBD2. The CDR3 runs to 14 residues. Unmatched junction bases numbered 3, after V lost 2 bases and J lost 3 bases. Germline V gene lookup returns CDR1 SGHNT and CDR2 YYREEE (reference sequence). CDR3 sequence: CASSLTLAEETQYF. CDR3 DNA: TGTGCCAGCAGCTTAACACTAGCGGAAGAGACCCAGTACTTC.

The chain uses TRBV6-1 and TRBJ2-5; D not certain. The closer fit of TRBJ2-7 to the DNA end suggests the J call may be wrong. This CDR3 region has 13 residues. Germline-derived CDR1 and CDR2 are MNHNS and SASEGT. CDR3 amino acids: CASSHEVQYEQYF. DNA for the CDR3: TGTGCCAGCAGCCACGAGGTCCAATACGAGCAGTACTTC.

The genes are TRBV28 and TRBJ1-2; possibly TRBD1 for D (5 bases). Trimming left V 6 bases short and J 8 bases short, with 16 bases between. The CDR3 totals 13 residues. CDR1 and CDR2 (germline): MDHEN, SYDVKM. This chain's CDR3 is CASRSGGGEGYTF. CDR3 in DNA: TGTGCCAGCAGGTCTGGCGGGGGGGAAGGCTACACCTTC.

Here the CDR3 reads CASRTDRGSYEQYF. The CDR3, as DNA: TGTGCCAGCAGGACGGACAGGGGATCCTACGAGCAGTACTTC. This chain joins TRBV2 and TRBJ2-7, with 9 bases aligning to TRBD1. CDR1 and CDR2 (germline): SNHLY, FYNNEI. The CDR3 sequence is 14 residues long. After removal of 6 bases from V and 1 base from J, the junction contained 4 bases not matched to a gene.

The chain recombines TRBV7-2 with TRBJ2-7, with D possibly TRBD1 on 5 matching bases. The V gene's germline CDR1 is SGHTA and CDR2 FQGNSA. There are 14 residues in the CDR3. V was trimmed by 5 bases and J by 2 bases, leaving 13 bases between them. CDR3 loop: CASSATVPPYEQYF. CDR3 bases: TGTGCCAGCAGCGCGACAGTCCCACCCTACGAGCAGTACTTC.

There are a few counts of this clone. Other DNA sequences in this specimen translate into the identical CDR3. This chain links TRBV5-1 with TRBJ2-1; 10 positions match TRBD2. The germline CDR1 and CDR2 sequences are SGHRS and YFSETQ. V trimming: 5 bases; J trimming: 3 bases; junction bases outside the gene matches: 5. The CDR3 spans 15 residues. This CDR3 is CASSQASGSYNEQFF. The CDR3 DNA reads TGCGCCAGCAGTCAAGCTAGCGGGAGCTACAATGAGCAGTTCTTC.

This clone came up a few times. The chain couples TRBV10-1 to TRBJ2-7; D call uncertain. This CDR3 has 17 residues. V dropped 5 bases and J dropped 5 bases, with 25 bases sitting between them. Per the germline V gene, CDR1 is WNHNN and CDR2 is SYGVQD (reference sequence). Here the CDR3 reads CASSSAPSLGVIHEQYF. DNA of the CDR3: TGCGCCAGCAGTTCAGCCCCTTCCTTAGGAGTGATCCACGAGCAGTACTTC.

This clone came up a few times. The chain links TRBV27 to TRBJ2-3, with 14 bases fitting TRBD2. CDR3 length: 16 residues. Trimming cost V 6 bases and J 7 bases; bases outside gene matches: 9. Germline V gives CDR1 MNHEY, CDR2 SMNVEV (reference sequence). Written as DNA, the CDR3 is TGTGCCAGCAGCCCCGGGACTAGCGGGAGACGATATACGCAGTATTTT. Translating it yields CASSPGTSGRRYTQYF.

This clone has more than one count but fewer than ten. The rearrangement joins TRBV27 to TRBJ1-2; 9 bases agree with TRBD1. This CDR3 comprises 15 residues. Germline loops: CDR1 MNHEY, CDR2 SMNVEV (reference sequence). Germline trimming cut 0 bases from V and 4 bases from J; bases unmatched to any gene: 3. The CDR3 sequence is CASSLSGTGRYGYTF. CDR3 nucleotide sequence: TGTGCCAGCAGTTTATCCGGGACAGGGCGCTATGGCTACACCTTC.